This T cell receptor beta chain is from a study of radiation and T cells in renal cell carcinoma. Sequencing was performed with immunoSEQ multiplex PCR; in TCRdb, only in-frame clones are kept and a portion is missing. This sample has about 8,900 clones; 65% occur once, and the top ten carry 14%. Germline values: CDR1 SGHTA, CDR2 FQGTGA. With 5 bases clipped from V and 5 bases from J, the junction kept 5 bases outside the gene matches. CDR3 length: 15 amino acids. A remark on this clone: Its specificity is unknown.

Whole-study results and caveats: Compared with controls, irradiated tumors had more, larger dominant CDR3 motifs.

Treatment: treatment-naive control, cytoreductive nephrectomy. Controls were unirradiated tumors from treatment-naive cytoreductive nephrectomy patients. The sample here was tumor tissue, taken from a patient whose treatment was nephrectomy without radiotherapy. The V and J genes are TRBV7-3 and TRBJ2-2; 10 nucleotides align to TRBD2. The sequence derives from a man aged 55 to 70 with renal cell carcinoma. CDR3 residues: CASSREAGGTGELFF. The CDR3 DNA follows: TGTGCCAGCAGCCGAGAAGCGGGAGGGACCGGGGAGCTGTTTTTT.